The source of this T cell receptor beta chain is a study of a mutant IDH1 vaccine in newly diagnosed glioma. Study details: Patients received vaccination from 4-6 weeks after radiotherapy alone, or with temozolomide cycles.

TCRdb keeps only in-frame clones here, not all; method: immunoSEQ multiplex PCR. The table includes 58,000 or so clones, 87% detected once. Germline loops: CDR1 MNHEY, CDR2 SMNVEV (reference sequence). Between the trimmed V and J ends, which lost 8 bases and 0 bases, there was a span of 13 bases. This CDR3 comprises 14 residues. A remark on this clone: Its target is unknown.

Time point specified: week 23, last vaccination. Every vaccine dose comprised 300 ug of mutant IDH1 20-mer peptide plus topical imiquimod. The donors' diagnosis was new WHO grade 3 or 4 astrocytoma that was IDH1-mutant and ATRX-lost. The chain has TRBV27 and TRBJ2-5; D is perhaps TRBD2 (6 bases). The source was PBMCs, collected from a glioma patient whose treatment included an IDH1 peptide vaccine. The TCR comes from a man between 35 and 55 years old with glioma. The chain's CDR3 is CASGQAGYQETQYF. The CDR3 bases are TGTGCCAGCGGTCAGGCGGGGTACCAAGAGACCCAGTACTTC.